The 16 T cell receptor beta chains below come from one sample, sequenced in a study of OX40 agonist ivuxolimab in advanced cancers. This table comes from immunoSEQ multiplex PCR, and its TCRdb copy is limited to in-frame clones, with some not included. The sample gives some 62,000 clones, 75% to 85% of which show up once; about 11% is in the top ten. The starting material was CD4+ or CD8+ T cells sorted from blood, obtained in a trial of the OX40 agonist ivuxolimab. The receptors derive from an adult with an advanced solid tumor such as melanoma, head and neck, liver or kidney cancer.

The CDR3 nucleotides are TGTGCCAGCAGTTCCTCGGTAGATACGCAGTATTTT. It yields the protein CASSSSVDTQYF. The rearrangement joins TRBV28 to TRBJ2-3; D uncertain. The CDR3 covers 12 residues. CDR1 and CDR2 from the germline V gene are MDHEN and SYDVKM. The V and J ends lost 4 bases and 5 bases respectively, with 7 bases between them.

This sequence joins TRBV27 and TRBJ2-7; D gene unclear. Trimming removed 2 bases at V and 0 bases at J, with 5 bases between. Looked up from germline, CDR1 is MNHEY and CDR2 is SMNVEV (reference sequence). The CDR3 runs to 13 residues. CDR3 loop: CASSLGPSYEQYF. CDR3 DNA: TGTGCCAGCAGTTTAGGTCCCTCCTACGAGCAGTACTTC.

The CDR3: CAVGEGETQYF. The CDR3 DNA reads as TGTGCCGTCGGGGAGGGCGAGACCCAGTACTTC. This chain connects TRBV10-3 to TRBJ2-5; the match to TRBD2 covers 7 bases. J gave up 5 bases and V 11 bases, and 5 bases lay outside the gene matches. This CDR3 region has 11 residues. Germline CDR1 reads ENHRY; CDR2 reads SYGVKD.

The chain combines TRBV5-1 with TRBJ1-4; tentatively, D is TRBD1 (5 bases). Trimming pared 0 bases from V and 8 bases from J, leaving 11 bases between. Germline CDR1 is SGHRS and CDR2 is YFSETQ. The CDR3 extends over 14 amino acids. CDR3 nucleotide sequence: TGCGCCAGCAGCTTGGCAGGGAGTGGGGAAAAACTGTTTTTT. The encoded protein is CASSLAGSGEKLFF.

The V call is TRBV19, the J call TRBJ2-1; TRBD1 matches 10 bases. Germline CDR1 is LNHDA and CDR2 is SQIVND (reference sequence). The V and J ends lost 9 bases and 7 bases, in that order; junction bases with no gene match: 15. This CDR3 is 16 amino acids long. The CDR3 loop reads CASKRRGTGAFNEQFF. The CDR3 coding sequence is TGTGCCAGCAAGCGGCGGGGGACAGGGGCGTTTAATGAGCAGTTCTTC.

CDR3 protein: CASSLQGAGNYGYTF. CDR3 nucleotides: TGTGCCAGCAGTTTACAGGGGGCCGGGAACTATGGCTACACCTTC. The chain is built from TRBV27 and TRBJ1-2, with 8 bases that match TRBD1. The CDR3 is 15 amino acids. V lost 2 bases to trimming and J lost 2 bases; unmatched junction nucleotides: 4. Germline V lookup: CDR1 MNHEY, CDR2 SMNVEV (reference sequence).

The chain couples TRBV9 to TRBJ1-2, with a weak D call TRBD1 (6 bases). This CDR3 comprises 20 residues. Germline CDR1 is SGDLS and CDR2 is YYNGEE. Trimming stripped 2 bases from V and 2 bases from J, with 28 bases between. CDR3 sequence (DNA): TGTGCCAGCAGCGTCAGTCCACGATCGGAGGTGGGGGGCCGCAACTATGGCTACACCTTC. Translation: CASSVSPRSEVGGRNYGYTF.

The rearrangement uses TRBV30 and TRBJ1-2; D may be TRBD1 (5 bases). This CDR3 has 15 amino acids. Per the germline V gene, CDR1 is GTSNPN and CDR2 is SVGIG (reference sequence). V was shortened by 3 bases and J by 5 bases, with 19 bases between the two germline ends. The CDR3 loop reads CAWSPPGLTTYGYTF. The CDR3 DNA reads as TGTGCCTGGAGCCCACCGGGACTCACAACATATGGCTACACCTTC.

This rearrangement joins TRBV19 to TRBJ1-2; D is unclear. Germline-derived CDR1 and CDR2 are LNHDA and SQIVND (reference sequence). V was pared by 2 bases and J by 1 base, with 17 bases between. The CDR3 spans 17 residues. In nucleotides, the CDR3 is TGTGCCAGTAGTATACCCCGTGGATTGGATCGTAACTATGGCTACACCTTC. This sequence encodes CASSIPRGLDRNYGYTF.

The V gene is TRBV5-4, the J gene TRBJ1-2; 8 bases align to TRBD1. The CDR3 runs to 15 residues. Germline V gives CDR1 SGHNT, CDR2 YYREEE (reference sequence). The ends lost 6 bases at V and 3 bases at J; junction bases unmatched: 10. This CDR3 is CASNPWGTGYYGYTF. In nucleotides, the CDR3 is TGTGCCAGCAACCCCTGGGGGACAGGATACTATGGCTACACCTTC. Looking up the rest from reference TRBV5-4 and TRBJ1-2 gives the full variable domain: ETGVTQSPTHLIKTRGQQVTLRCSSQSGHNTVSWYQQALGQGPQFIFQYYREEENGRGNFPPRFSGLQFPNYSSELNVNALELDDSALYLCASNPWGTGYYGYTFGSGTRLTVV.

The chain links TRBV19 to TRBJ2-5; the match to TRBD2 covers 8 bases. V was clipped by 5 bases and J by 5 bases; unmatched bases: 7. This CDR3 is built from 14 residues. Germline CDR1 is LNHDA and CDR2 is SQIVND (reference sequence). Here the CDR3 DNA reads TGTGCCAGTAGTTCCCGGACTAGCAAGGAGACCCAGTACTTC. This translates into CASSSRTSKETQYF. Full variable domain (outside the CDR3, taken from reference TRBV19 and TRBJ2-5): DGGITQSPKYLFRKEGQNVTLSCEQNLNHDAMYWYRQDPGQGLRLIYYSQIVNDFQKGDIAEGYSVSREKKESFPLTVTSAQKNPTAFYLCASSSRTSKETQYFGPGTRLLVL.

The J gene is TRBJ2-1, the V gene TRBV4-2, with 7 bases aligning to TRBD2. This CDR3 has 17 amino acids. The trim removed 0 bases at V and 7 bases at J, leaving 12 bases unmatched. Germline assignment: CDR1 LGHNA and CDR2 YNFKEQ. As DNA, the CDR3 is TGTGCCAGCAGCCAAGATCAAGGGGCGGGAGTCTTAAATGAGCAGTTCTTC. This encodes CASSQDQGAGVLNEQFF.

J is TRBJ2-5 and V is TRBV27; tentatively, D is TRBD2 (7 bases). Germline assignment: CDR1 MNHEY and CDR2 SMNVEV (reference sequence). This CDR3 has 13 amino acids. V lost 6 bases and J lost 11, with 19 bases in between. As DNA, the CDR3 is TGTGCCAGCAGCCTACCAGGGAGGGACAAGCAGTACTTC. Amino acids: CASSLPGRDKQYF.

This clone has a single count. The genes are TRBV5-1 and TRBJ1-1; no definite D call. Looked up from germline, CDR1 is SGHRS and CDR2 is YFSETQ. Trimming stripped 2 bases from V and 1 base from J, with 9 bases between. This CDR3 comprises 14 residues. The CDR3 sequence is CASSFRPANTEAFF. CDR3 DNA sequence: TGCGCCAGCAGCTTTCGACCGGCGAACACTGAAGCTTTCTTT.

The J gene is TRBJ2-7, the V gene TRBV28; 7 bases fit TRBD2. The CDR3 is 13 residues long. After removal of 2 bases from V and 4 bases from J, the junction contained 2 bases not matched to a gene. Germline V lookup: CDR1 MDHEN, CDR2 SYDVKM. CDR3 DNA: TGTGCCAGCAGTTTACCAGCGGGATACGAGCAGTACTTC. Translated, it gives CASSLPAGYEQYF.

The chain combines TRBV4-2 with TRBJ2-1, with a tentative D call TRBD2 (7 bases). This CDR3 region has 15 residues. Trimming took 3 bases from V and 4 from J, leaving 13 bases between them. CDR1 is LGHNA and CDR2 is YNFKEQ in the germline V gene. CDR3 coding DNA: TGTGCCAGCAGCCAGGGGGGGGGCCGGTACAATGAGCAGTTCTTC. Protein sequence: CASSQGGGRYNEQFF.